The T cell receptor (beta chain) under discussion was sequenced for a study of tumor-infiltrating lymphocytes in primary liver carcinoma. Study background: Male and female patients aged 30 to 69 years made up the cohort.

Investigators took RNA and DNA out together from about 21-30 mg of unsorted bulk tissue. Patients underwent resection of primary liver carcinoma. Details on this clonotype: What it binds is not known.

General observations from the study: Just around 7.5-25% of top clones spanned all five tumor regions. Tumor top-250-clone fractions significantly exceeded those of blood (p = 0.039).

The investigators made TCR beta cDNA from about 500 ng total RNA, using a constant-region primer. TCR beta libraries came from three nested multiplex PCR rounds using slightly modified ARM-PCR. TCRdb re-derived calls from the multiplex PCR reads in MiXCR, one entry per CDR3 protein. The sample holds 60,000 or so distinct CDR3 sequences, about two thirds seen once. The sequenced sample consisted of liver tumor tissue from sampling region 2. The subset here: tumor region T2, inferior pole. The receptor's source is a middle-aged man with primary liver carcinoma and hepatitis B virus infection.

The CDR3, as DNA: TGTGCCAGCAGCCGAGAACAGCAGCGGGAGTACGGGCAGTTCTTC. Protein sequence: CASSREQQREYGQFF. This rearrangement joins TRBV4-2 to TRBJ2-1; 8 positions match TRBD2. The CDR3 consists of 15 residues. In germline, CDR1 is LGHNA, CDR2 YNFKEQ. J was trimmed by 12 bases and V by 4 bases; bases with no gene match: 14.